This T cell receptor (beta chain) was recovered during a study of identical twins listed by TCRdb under 2016. Regarding the complete study: TCR alpha and beta repertoires from monozygotic twins, unrelated adults of various ages and cord blood were deep-sequenced to test whether fetal clonotypes persist. To rule out contamination, the twin experiments were replicated at different times with different library preparation protocols.

Results the study describes overall, beyond this receptor: Out-of-frame TCR alpha sequences shared between twins showed an excess of low generation-probability sequences compared with coincidental sharing between unrelated individuals. Fewer insertions were carried by abundant cord blood beta clonotypes; a weaker similar trend was observed in young adult naive repertoires, while no such trend was observed in memory repertoires. Conclusions relied on cross-sectional statistical analysis, since the same donors could not be followed over many years. Recombination models systematically underestimated out-of-frame TCR alpha sharing in monozygotic twins but agreed with sharing between unrelated individuals. Invariant T cells such as MAIT and iNKT could partly confound zero-insertion analyses, though diverse VJ usage argued against this for most clonotypes. A weaker excess of twin sharing was found in beta out-of-frame sequences because the signal-to-noise ratio was lowered by fewer shared sequences.

Ten or more counts support this clonotype. Its target antigen remains unknown. Nothing much larger sits one base from this clone, and base qualities are not available. Every donor was a healthy Caucasian. The researchers also sequenced three unrelated adults who were not twins: a male aged 18 to 30, a male aged 50 to 59, and a female aged 50 to 59. Using Miltenyi CD45RO+ enrichment and human naive T-cell isolation kits, memory (CD45RO+) and naive T cells were isolated from PBMC. V is pruned by 8 bases and J by 0 bases, leaving 12 bases of the junction without a gene match. The CDR3 runs 17 residues from the cysteine to the phenylalanine. Only the CDR3 region is kept as DNA, spanning 51 bases read in frame from base 1. The germline V gene gives CDR1 as SQVTM and CDR2 as ANQGSEA. The library was made by 5' RACE. Data came from an Illumina HiSeq 2000. Template switching added a universal primer binding site, and the final cDNA carried a unique molecular identifier that allowed TCR cDNA molecules to be counted accurately. Specific primers in the conserved constant-segment region were used to synthesize first-strand cDNA for the TCR alpha and beta chains. To control for contamination, every cDNA library carried two barcodes: a SMART-Mk sample barcode plus Illumina barcodes. TruSeq adapter sequences, together with Illumina sample barcodes, were added in two successive PCR steps. Sequencing of the TCR alpha and beta cDNA libraries was done on the Illumina HiSeq platform using custom primers. The authors processed their data as follows. MiGEC was used to process raw reads and extract unique molecular identifiers, and MiXCR was used to find CDR3 positions. For each individual, recombination models were inferred using an EM algorithm with the repgenHMM and IGoR tools. Shared clonotype analysis was performed with the tcR package in R, normalizing sharing by the product of cloneset sizes. Out-of-frame nonproductive sequences were analyzed to study raw recombination free of thymic and clonal selection effects. TCRdb reworked the public reads: Q25 trimming with fastp, MiXCR clone assembly, productive beta chains retained. For every CDR3 protein sequence, its rows merge into one entry that carries the most common genes and DNA. TCRdb, not the original authors, processed these V and J calls. Present in this sample are around 670,000 distinct CDR3 sequences, 5.5% to 7.5% of which were seen just once. Approximately 1.6% of the sample comes from the top ten.

Sequencing input: naive T cells sorted from blood. Per the publication, the cell subset or site label means: cells isolated with a human naive T-cell isolation kit. This sequence originates from a young man in good health. The rearranged chain carries TRBV29-1 and TRBJ2-6, and TRBD1 aligns with 8 junction nucleotides. The nucleotide sequence is TGCAGCTCCCCGAGACAGGGGAACTTCTCTGGGGCCAACGTCCTGACTTTC. It encodes CSSPRQGNFSGANVLTF.